This TCR beta chain was found in a study of T cell changes during pregnancy in multiple sclerosis. The CDR3 consists of 13 residues. Germline V gene lookup returns CDR1 KGHSH and CDR2 LQKENI. V shed 4 bases and J shed 9 bases, with 12 bases lying between them. TCRdb keeps only in-frame clones here, not all; method: immunoSEQ multiplex PCR. The sample carries approximately 50,000 clones, about nine tenths recorded once. The clonotype comes from a female donor in good health, enrolled as a control in a pregnancy study. The rearrangement uses TRBV18 and TRBJ1-4; D is unclear. The source was CD4+ T cells from peripheral blood mononuclear cells, collected after pregnancy. The CDR3 DNA sequence: TGTGCCAGCTCACAGGAGGCGTCCCAAAAACTGTTTTTT. Encoded protein: CASSQEASQKLFF.